Listed here are 23 T cell receptor beta chains from one sample, sequenced in a study of T-cell reconstitution after alpha-beta-depleted transplantation in children. TCRbeta library construction was performed incorporating unique molecular identifiers. MiXCR was run by TCRdb on the PCR reads, yielding one entry per CDR3 protein. The sample shows about 610,000 distinct CDR3 sequences, about 10% of them seen only once. Source: PBMCs from the stem cell graft donor, taken from the stem cell graft. The receptors stem from a human donor who donated a stem cell graft to a child with acute myeloid leukemia.

The sample holds many counts of this clonotype. The J gene is TRBJ2-1, the V gene TRBV6-2 or TRBV6-3, with TRBD1 matching 9 bases. J lost 8 bases, V lost 4 bases, and 3 bases had no gene match. Germline V lookup: CDR1 MNHEY, CDR2 SVGEGT. The CDR3 runs 13 residues. DNA of the CDR3: TGTGCCAGCAGTTCACGGACAGGGGATGAGCAGTTCTTC. Translating it yields CASSSRTGDEQFF.

This clonotype was counted between two and nine times. The chain is built from TRBV5-5 and TRBJ2-1; maybe TRBD2 (6 bases). The CDR3 is made up of 16 amino acids. The V gene's germline CDR1 is SGHKS and CDR2 YYEKEE (reference sequence). Trimming removed 4 bases at V and 6 bases at J, with 20 bases between. The CDR3, as DNA: TGTGCCAGCAGCCCGGTGGGGGAGGTGTACTCCAATGAGCAGTTCTTC. Translation gives CASSPVGEVYSNEQFF.

This clonotype has more than one count but fewer than ten. The rearrangement uses TRBV21-1 and TRBJ2-1; the table's D call, TRBD2, has no DNA check behind it. TRBV21-1 counts as a pseudogene. CDR3 length equals 11 residues. The CDR3 protein is CASRLLAEQFF. DNA for the CDR3: TGTGCCAGCAGGTTACTAGCGGAGCAGTTCTTC.

This clonotype was detected a few times. The rearrangement uses TRBV4-3 and TRBJ1-1, with D possibly being TRBD1 (5 bases). Germline V gene lookup returns CDR1 LGHNA and CDR2 YSLEER. The CDR3 loop spans 16 amino acids. The ends were cut back, 4 bases at V and 5 bases at J, with 20 bases in the middle. CDR3 region: CASSRAPGAGGTEAFF. CDR3 in DNA: TGCGCCAGCAGCCGGGCCCCCGGGGCGGGAGGGACTGAAGCTTTCTTT.

This clonotype has ten or more counts. This chain joins TRBV12-3 or TRBV12-4 and TRBJ2-3; D unclear. The CDR3 length is 12 residues. Between the trimmed V and J ends, which lost 6 bases and 7 bases, there was a span of 11 bases. The CDR3 bases are TGTGCCAGCAGCCCCACTGGAAATACGCAGTATTTT. Encoded protein: CASSPTGNTQYF.

This chain uses TRBV20-1 with TRBJ2-7; 8 nucleotides align to TRBD1. V shed 6 bases and J 4 bases; nucleotides not matched to a gene: 11. The CDR3 runs to 14 residues. Looked up from germline, CDR1 is DFQATT and CDR2 is SNEGSKA (reference sequence). The CDR3 DNA reads as TGCAGTGCCGTAGGCCGGACAGGGACATACGAGCAGTACTTC. This translates into CSAVGRTGTYEQYF.

The V call is TRBV7-2, the J call TRBJ1-2; D call uncertain. Deletions cut 5 bases from V and 8 bases from J, with 15 bases between. Germline values: CDR1 SGHTA, CDR2 FQGNSA. The CDR3 extends over 13 amino acids. The CDR3 protein is CASSLPGPVGYTF. The CDR3 DNA reads as TGTGCCAGCAGCCTTCCGGGCCCTGTCGGCTACACCTTC. The variable domain in full, completed from reference TRBV7-2 and TRBJ1-2, reads GAGVSQSPSNKVTEKGKDVELRCDPISGHTALYWYRQSLGQGLEFLIYFQGNSAPDKSGLPSDRFSAERTGGSVSTLTIQRTQQEDSAVYLCASSLPGPVGYTFGSGTRLTVV.

This clonotype occurred many times. The rearrangement uses TRBV20-1 and TRBJ2-3; D call uncertain. V was cut by 3 bases and J by 2 bases, with 6 bases left in between. The CDR3 has 12 amino acids. Germline V CDR1 and CDR2: DFQATT, SNEGSKA (reference sequence). The CDR3 reads CSASASTDTQYF. CDR3 DNA: TGCAGTGCTAGTGCCTCCACAGATACGCAGTATTTT.

The chain has TRBV6-2 or TRBV6-3 and TRBJ2-7; 10 positions agree with TRBD1. V shed 6 bases and J 2 bases; nucleotides not matched to a gene: 7. CDR3 length equals 15 residues. Germline CDR1 is MNHEY and CDR2 is SVGEGT. The CDR3 sequence: CASSPGQGLPYEQYF. CDR3 in DNA: TGTGCCAGCAGCCCGGGACAGGGGCTTCCCTACGAGCAGTACTTC.

This chain connects TRBV5-1 to TRBJ1-1, with D possibly being TRBD1 (6 bases). Trimming took 5 bases from V and 3 from J, leaving 20 bases between them. This CDR3 has 16 residues. Germline V lookup: CDR1 SGHRS, CDR2 YFSETQ. The CDR3 loop is CASRFGGGLSDTEAFF. The CDR3 DNA is TGCGCCAGCAGATTTGGGGGCGGTCTTTCGGACACTGAAGCTTTCTTT.

The chain employs TRBV5-1 and TRBJ2-1; D may correspond to TRBD1 or TRBD2 (6 bases each). The CDR3 covers 14 residues. Trimming took 0 bases from V and 6 from J, leaving 10 bases between them. Germline loops: CDR1 SGHRS, CDR2 YFSETQ. The CDR3 DNA is TGCGCCAGCAGCTTGGGGGGGGCCGGCAATGAGCAGTTCTTC. It translates to CASSLGGAGNEQFF.

This clonotype has a handful of counts. The chain is built from TRBV20-1 and TRBJ2-1; D may be TRBD1 or TRBD2 (5 bases each). This CDR3 has 16 residues. Germline CDR1 is DFQATT and CDR2 is SNEGSKA (reference sequence). Trimming took 2 bases from V and 3 from J, leaving 17 bases between them. The DNA of the CDR3 is TGCAGTGCTAGACCTCGGGGACGCACGTTCTACAATGAGCAGTTCTTC. The encoded protein is CSARPRGRTFYNEQFF.

The chain is built from TRBV19 and TRBJ2-5, with 13 bases lining up with TRBD2. Germline assignment: CDR1 LNHDA and CDR2 SQIVND (reference sequence). The CDR3 runs 18 residues. The J segment lost 4 bases and the V segment lost 5 bases, leaving 13 bases of the junction unmatched. The CDR3 DNA is TGTGCCAGTAGTCTAACACGGCCGGGACTAGCGGGACCAGAGACCCAGTACTTC. Encoded protein: CASSLTRPGLAGPETQYF.

The V and J genes are TRBV29-1 and TRBJ2-5; weak D call: TRBD1 (6 bases). CDR1 is SQVTM, CDR2 ANQGSEA, per germline. Trimming removed 4 bases at V and 5 bases at J, with 11 bases between. The CDR3 has 12 residues. DNA of the CDR3: TGCAGCGTTGTTGGACAGACTGAGACCCAGTACTTC. It specifies CSVVGQTETQYF.

The rearrangement links TRBV12-3 or TRBV12-4 to TRBJ2-1; 12 nucleotides agree with TRBD2. J gave up 7 bases and V 8 bases, and 3 bases lay outside the gene matches. CDR3 length equals 13 residues. The CDR3 nucleotides read TGTGCCAGCTCTAGCGGGAGGGTTAATGAGCAGTTCTTC. This encodes CASSSGRVNEQFF.

The rearrangement joins TRBV28 to TRBJ2-7, with 10 positions matching TRBD1. The germline CDR1 and CDR2 sequences are MDHEN and SYDVKM. V lost 6 bases and J lost 4; bases outside the gene matches: 3. This CDR3 has 13 amino acids. The CDR3 DNA follows: TGTGCCAGCAGGACAGGGGGCTCTTACGAGCAGTACTTC. Translating gives CASRTGGSYEQYF.

Many counts were recorded for this clonotype. Here the CDR3 DNA reads TGTGCCACGACAGGGAATGAGCAGTTCTTC. Translated, it gives CATTGNEQFF. This chain links TRBV12-3 or TRBV12-4 with TRBJ2-1; 7 positions agree with TRBD1. CDR3 length: 10 amino acids. The trim removed 10 bases at V and 7 bases at J, leaving 1 base unmatched.

This clonotype has more than one count but fewer than ten. The rearrangement links TRBV5-1 to TRBJ2-7, with a tentative D call TRBD2 (6 bases). This CDR3 is built from 17 residues. CDR1 is SGHRS, CDR2 YFSETQ, per germline. The V end was cut by 6 bases, the J end by 5 bases, with 27 bases between. The CDR3 here is CASMPGRLVGEDNEQYF. The CDR3 DNA reads TGCGCCAGCATGCCAGGGAGGCTTGTCGGGGAGGATAACGAGCAGTACTTC. The whole variable domain, filled in from reference TRBV5-1 and TRBJ2-7, reads KAGVTQTPRYLIKTRGQQVTLSCSPISGHRSVSWYQQTPGQGLQFLFEYFSETQRNKGNFPGRFSGRQFSNSRSEMNVSTLELGDSALYLCASMPGRLVGEDNEQYFGPGTRLTVT.

This clonotype was detected only a few times. The rearrangement joins TRBV6-2 or TRBV6-3 to TRBJ2-1; 7 bases match TRBD2. CDR3 size: 16 residues. Trimming took 6 bases from V and 2 from J; bases not matched to a gene: 10. Germline CDR1 is MNHEY and CDR2 is SVGEGT. CDR3 sequence: CASSRRVGRTYNEQFF. CDR3 sequence (DNA): TGTGCCAGCAGCCGCCGGGTCGGGAGGACCTACAATGAGCAGTTCTTC.

The rearrangement joins TRBV14 to TRBJ1-5; D uncertain. This CDR3 has 18 residues. Per germline, CDR1 SGHDN and CDR2 FVKESK. Trimming cost V 0 bases and J 0 bases, with 15 bases left between them. The CDR3 DNA sequence: TGTGCCAGCAGCCAAGAATTGGAGGTCCCGTATAGCAATCAGCCCCAGCATTTT. Encoded protein: CASSQELEVPYSNQPQHF.

This clonotype appeared a few times. The J gene is TRBJ1-1, the V gene TRBV29-1; no firm D call. The germline CDR1 and CDR2 sequences are SQVTM and ANQGSEA. This CDR3 region has 14 residues. V gave up 6 bases and J gave up 5 bases, with 19 bases separating them. CDR3: CSVVKMVMGTEAFF. CDR3 nucleotides: TGCAGCGTCGTAAAAATGGTAATGGGGACTGAAGCTTTCTTT.

The table lists this clonotype with many counts. V usage is TRBV7-2 and J usage is TRBJ2-1; TRBD1 matches at 8 bases. The ends lost 10 bases at V and 3 bases at J; junction bases unmatched: 5. CDR3 length: 13 amino acids. Germline CDR1 reads SGHTA; CDR2 reads FQGNSA. The CDR3 sequence: CATQGAHYNEQFF. The CDR3 DNA sequence: TGTGCCACCCAGGGGGCTCACTACAATGAGCAGTTCTTC.

The genes are TRBV20-1 and TRBJ2-3, with TRBD2 matching 10 bases. The germline CDR1 and CDR2 sequences are DFQATT and SNEGSKA (reference sequence). The CDR3 consists of 19 residues. Trimming removed 4 bases from V and 1 base from J; junction bases left unmatched: 17. CDR3 sequence reads: CSATSPRGGLADRTDTQYF. For the CDR3, the DNA is TGCAGTGCTACCAGCCCCCGCGGAGGACTAGCGGACCGCACAGATACGCAGTATTTT.